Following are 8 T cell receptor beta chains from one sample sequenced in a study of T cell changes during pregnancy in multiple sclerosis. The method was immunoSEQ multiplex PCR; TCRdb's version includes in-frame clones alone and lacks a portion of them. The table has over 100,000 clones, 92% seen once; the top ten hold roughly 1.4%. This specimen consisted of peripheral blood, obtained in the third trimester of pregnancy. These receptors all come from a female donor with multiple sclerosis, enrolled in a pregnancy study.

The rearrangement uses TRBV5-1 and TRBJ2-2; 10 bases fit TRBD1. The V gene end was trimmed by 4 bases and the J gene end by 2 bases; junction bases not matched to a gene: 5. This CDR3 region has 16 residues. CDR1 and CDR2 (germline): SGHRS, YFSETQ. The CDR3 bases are TGCGCCAGCAGCCTTTCGACAGGGGGCAACACCGGGGAGCTGTTTTTT. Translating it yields CASSLSTGGNTGELFF.

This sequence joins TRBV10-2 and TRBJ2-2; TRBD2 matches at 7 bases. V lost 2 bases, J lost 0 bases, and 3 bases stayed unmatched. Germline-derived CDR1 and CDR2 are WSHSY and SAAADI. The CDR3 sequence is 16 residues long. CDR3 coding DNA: TGCGCCAGCAGTGAGCTAGGGAGGGCGAACACCGGGGAGCTGTTTTTT. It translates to CASSELGRANTGELFF.

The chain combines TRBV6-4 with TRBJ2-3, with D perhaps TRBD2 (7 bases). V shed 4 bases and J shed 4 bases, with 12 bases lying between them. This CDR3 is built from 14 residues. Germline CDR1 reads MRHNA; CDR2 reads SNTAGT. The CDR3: CASSAGGGPDTQYF. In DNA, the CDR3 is TGTGCCAGCAGTGCGGGGGGCGGCCCAGATACGCAGTATTTT.

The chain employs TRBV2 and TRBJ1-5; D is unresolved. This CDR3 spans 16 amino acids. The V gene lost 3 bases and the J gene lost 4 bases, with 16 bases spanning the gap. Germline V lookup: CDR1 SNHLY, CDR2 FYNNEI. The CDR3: CASSDGEGKRNQPQHF. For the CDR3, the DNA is TGTGCCAGCAGTGATGGAGAGGGAAAGCGAAATCAGCCCCAGCATTTT.

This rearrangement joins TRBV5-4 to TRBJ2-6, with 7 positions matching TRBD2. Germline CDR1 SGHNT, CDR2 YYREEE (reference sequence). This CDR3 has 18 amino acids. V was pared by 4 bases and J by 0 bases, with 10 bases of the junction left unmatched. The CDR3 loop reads CASSLKRETLSGANVLTF. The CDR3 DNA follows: TGTGCCAGCAGCCTTAAGCGGGAAACCCTCTCTGGGGCCAACGTCCTGACTTTC.

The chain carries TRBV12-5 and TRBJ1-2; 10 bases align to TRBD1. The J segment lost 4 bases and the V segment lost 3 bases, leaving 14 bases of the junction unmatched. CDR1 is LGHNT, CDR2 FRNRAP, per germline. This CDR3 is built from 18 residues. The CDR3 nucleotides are TGTGCTAGTGGTTTAGGTGTTGACGGGACAGGGGAAGGCTATGGCTACACCTTC. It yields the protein CASGLGVDGTGEGYGYTF.

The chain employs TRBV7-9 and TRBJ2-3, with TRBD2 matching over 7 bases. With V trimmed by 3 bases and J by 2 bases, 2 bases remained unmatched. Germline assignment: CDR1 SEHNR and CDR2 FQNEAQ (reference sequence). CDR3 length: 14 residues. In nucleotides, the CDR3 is TGTGCCAGCAGCTTCTGGGACTACACAGATACGCAGTATTTT. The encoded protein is CASSFWDYTDTQYF.

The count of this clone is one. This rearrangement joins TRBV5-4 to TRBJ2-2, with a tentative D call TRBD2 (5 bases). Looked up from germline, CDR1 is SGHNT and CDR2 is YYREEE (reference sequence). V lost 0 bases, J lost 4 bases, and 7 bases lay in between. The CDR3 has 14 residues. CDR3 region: CASSLVAGTGELFF. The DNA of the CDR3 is TGTGCCAGCAGCTTGGTTGCGGGCACCGGGGAGCTGTTTTTT.